A single sample is the source of the 27 T cell receptor beta chains below, sequenced in a study of cytomegalovirus exposure and HLA in healthy donors. 60 Vbeta and 13 Jbeta primers were used in PCR. Sequencing was performed with immunoSEQ multiplex PCR; in TCRdb, only in-frame clones are kept and a portion is missing. The sample yields 150,000 to 200,000 clones, less than 75% seen once. The sample comprised PBMCs. All receptors derive from a girl aged 5-17 years in good health and CMV-seronegative.

This clone was counted between two and nine times. The chain links TRBV7-9 to TRBJ2-3; D is ambiguous. Trimming removed 1 base from V and 6 bases from J, with 11 bases in between. The CDR3 spans 14 residues. CDR1 SEHNR and CDR2 FQNEAQ come from the germline V gene (reference sequence). CDR3 residues: CASSLVGGGDTQYF. As DNA, the CDR3 is TGTGCCAGCAGCTTAGTCGGCGGCGGCGATACGCAGTATTTT.

The table lists this clone with a few counts. The chain is built from TRBV19 and TRBJ1-1; TRBD1 is a possible D gene (5 bases). CDR1 and CDR2 (germline): LNHDA, SQIVND (reference sequence). Deletions cut 6 bases from V and 1 base from J, with 12 bases between. CDR3 length: 14 amino acids. For the CDR3, the DNA is TGTGCCAGTAGGTTTATTACAGGGAACACTGAAGCTTTCTTT. Encoded protein: CASRFITGNTEAFF.

This rearrangement joins TRBV6-6 to TRBJ2-2, with 8 nucleotides matching TRBD2. Germline V gene sequence: CDR1 MNHNY, CDR2 SVGAGI (reference sequence). The CDR3 length is 15 residues. With V trimmed by 11 bases and J by 2 bases, 10 bases remained unmatched. In DNA, the CDR3 is TGTGCCGGTCGTAGCGGGGACTTTAACACCGGGGAGCTGTTTTTT. Translation gives CAGRSGDFNTGELFF.

Comment on this clone: Other nucleotide sequences from this sample produce the same CDR3. The chain links TRBV5-1 to TRBJ1-2, with 8 bases matching TRBD1. The CDR3 is 13 residues long. The V segment lost 4 bases and the J segment 3 bases; nucleotides outside the gene matches: 2. Looked up from germline, CDR1 is SGHRS and CDR2 is YFSETQ. Here the CDR3 DNA reads TGCGCCAGCAGCCTACAGGGGGACTATGGCTACACCTTC. Its protein is CASSLQGDYGYTF.

CDR3 in DNA: TGCAGCGTCGTTAGACAGGGCTCAAATTGGGAGACCCAGTACTTC. It is translated as CSVVRQGSNWETQYF. The chain combines TRBV29-1 with TRBJ2-5; TRBD1 aligns across 7 bases. The length of the CDR3 is 15 residues. Trimming removed 6 bases from V and 5 bases from J; junction bases left unmatched: 15. Germline V gives CDR1 SQVTM, CDR2 ANQGSEA.

The chain joins TRBV5-6 to TRBJ1-5; maybe TRBD1 (5 bases). Germline assignment: CDR1 SGHDT and CDR2 YYEEEE. The ends were cut back, 0 bases at V and 3 bases at J, with 10 bases in the middle. The CDR3 consists of 15 residues. The CDR3 nucleotides read TGTGCCAGCAGCTTGGGGGGCAGGGACAATCAGCCCCAGCATTTT. The encoded protein is CASSLGGRDNQPQHF.

This chain links TRBV6-6 with TRBJ1-1; D not certain. Germline V CDR1 and CDR2: MNHNY, SVGAGI (reference sequence). The V and J ends lost 2 bases and 1 base respectively, with 11 bases between them. The CDR3 has 15 residues. CDR3 DNA sequence: TGTGCCAGCAGTTACCGGGGAGGTACGAACACTGAAGCTTTCTTT. This encodes CASSYRGGTNTEAFF.

The rearrangement links TRBV6-6 to TRBJ1-2, with D perhaps matching TRBD1 (6 bases). The germline V and J ends were trimmed by 7 bases and 2 bases, with 14 bases remaining between them. The CDR3 runs to 14 residues. Germline CDR1 reads MNHNY; CDR2 reads SVGAGI (reference sequence). The DNA for the CDR3 is TGTGCCAGCAACAGGGAAGCTTCCAACTATGGCTACACCTTC. It is translated as CASNREASNYGYTF.

The chain is built from TRBV7-8 and TRBJ2-5; no firm D call. Looked up from germline, CDR1 is SGHVS and CDR2 is FQNEAQ. Trimming stripped 4 bases from V and 5 bases from J, with 11 bases between. The CDR3 runs 13 residues. As DNA, the CDR3 is TGTGCCAGCAGCTCCTCTAGGAGTGAGACCCAGTACTTC. It translates to CASSSSRSETQYF.

The chain couples TRBV7-2 to TRBJ1-1, with D tentatively TRBD1 (5 bases). CDR3 length: 15 amino acids. Trimming took 3 bases from V and 6 from J, leaving 17 bases between them. CDR1 is SGHTA and CDR2 is FQGNSA in the germline V gene. The CDR3 loop is CASSLGGVIVSEAFF. CDR3 sequence (DNA): TGTGCCAGCAGCTTGGGAGGGGTAATCGTGTCTGAAGCTTTCTTT.

This chain connects TRBV5-1 to TRBJ1-6; TRBD1 aligns across 7 bases. The CDR3 sequence is 16 residues long. J gave up 8 bases and V 0 bases, and 8 bases lay outside the gene matches. CDR1 is SGHRS and CDR2 is YFSETQ in the germline V gene. This chain's CDR3 is CASSLADRPGDSPLHF. For the CDR3, the DNA is TGCGCCAGCAGCTTGGCGGACAGGCCCGGGGATTCACCCCTCCACTTT.

V gene TRBV19 combines with J gene TRBJ1-5; D gene ambiguous. The germline V gene encodes CDR1 LNHDA and CDR2 SQIVND (reference sequence). Trimming took 3 bases from V and 0 from J, leaving 9 bases between them. The CDR3 runs to 15 residues. CDR3 loop: CASSITVYSNQPQHF. The DNA for the CDR3 is TGTGCCAGTAGTATTACAGTTTATAGCAATCAGCCCCAGCATTTT.

The V call is TRBV5-1, the J call TRBJ1-1; 8 bases agree with TRBD1. Germline values: CDR1 SGHRS, CDR2 YFSETQ. V gave up 0 bases and J gave up 5 bases; unmatched junction bases: 3. The CDR3 consists of 14 residues. CDR3 DNA: TGCGCCAGCAGCTTGGCCACAGGGGGGACTGAAGCTTTCTTT. It specifies CASSLATGGTEAFF.

The CDR3 is CASSSRATQITGQPQHF. For the CDR3, the DNA is TGTGCCAGCAGTTCCCGCGCGACTCAGATTACCGGCCAGCCCCAGCATTTT. The chain is built from TRBV27 and TRBJ1-5; D remains unclear. With 4 bases removed from V and 7 bases from J, the gap between germline ends came to 23 bases. The CDR3 is 17 amino acids. The germline V gene has CDR1 MNHEY and CDR2 SMNVEV (reference sequence).

The V gene is TRBV15, the J gene TRBJ1-3; 9 nucleotides line up with TRBD1. Trimming cost V 3 bases and J 4 bases; bases outside gene matches: 7. The CDR3 runs to 16 residues. The germline CDR1 and CDR2 sequences are LNHNV and YYDKDF (reference sequence). The CDR3 coding sequence is TGTGCCACCAGCAGGGGACAGGGAACTGCCGGAAACACCATATATTTT. Translated, it gives CATSRGQGTAGNTIYF.

The chain couples TRBV2 to TRBJ1-6; D remains unclear. Between the trimmed V and J ends, which lost 6 bases and 10 bases, there was a span of 7 bases. CDR3 size: 11 residues. From germline, CDR1 is SNHLY and CDR2 FYNNEI. CDR3 residues: CASREFSPLHF. The CDR3 DNA follows: TGTGCCAGCAGGGAGTTCTCACCCCTCCACTTT.

There are a few counts of this clone. V and J are TRBV5-1 and TRBJ1-1; 9 positions match TRBD1. Germline-derived CDR1 and CDR2 are SGHRS and YFSETQ. The V segment lost 3 bases and the J segment 3 bases; nucleotides outside the gene matches: 6. The CDR3 extends over 15 amino acids. CDR3 nucleotides: TGCGCCAGCAGCTACCAGACAGGGGGATACACTGAAGCTTTCTTT. Residues: CASSYQTGGYTEAFF. Combining the CDR3 with reference TRBV5-1 and TRBJ1-1 gives the whole variable domain KAGVTQTPRYLIKTRGQQVTLSCSPISGHRSVSWYQQTPGQGLQFLFEYFSETQRNKGNFPGRFSGRQFSNSRSEMNVSTLELGDSALYLCASSYQTGGYTEAFFGQGTRLTVV.

This clone showed up just a few times. This rearrangement joins TRBV5-1 to TRBJ1-1, with 8 bases identical to TRBD1. The germline V gene encodes CDR1 SGHRS and CDR2 YFSETQ. J gave up 4 bases and V 4 bases, and 6 bases lay outside the gene matches. The CDR3 has 14 amino acids. Written as DNA, the CDR3 is TGCGCCAGCAGCATCGGACAGGGAGCCACTGAAGCTTTCTTT. It specifies CASSIGQGATEAFF.

The V call is TRBV18, the J call TRBJ1-5; the D gene is possibly TRBD1 (6 bases). This CDR3 is built from 15 residues. Germline CDR1 is KGHSH and CDR2 is LQKENI. Trimming left V 4 bases short and J 5 bases short, with 15 bases between. The CDR3 spells CASSRTGIGDQPQHF. The CDR3 bases are TGTGCCAGCTCACGTACAGGGATTGGCGATCAGCCCCAGCATTTT.

V and J are TRBV7-9 and TRBJ1-6; 7 bases are shared with TRBD1. This CDR3 is 18 amino acids long. V gave up 1 base and J gave up 6 bases; unmatched junction bases: 12. Germline V gene sequence: CDR1 SEHNR, CDR2 FQNEAQ (reference sequence). The CDR3 bases are TGTGCCAGCAGCTTAGACCCCGCCACCGGGACAGTTAATTCACCCCTCCACTTT. Translating it yields CASSLDPATGTVNSPLHF.

The chain has TRBV4-2 and TRBJ1-1; 7 bases map to TRBD1. Per germline, CDR1 LGHNA and CDR2 YNFKEQ. After removal of 3 bases from V and 7 bases from J, the junction contained 5 bases not matched to a gene. This CDR3 comprises 13 residues. The CDR3 reads CASSQDRDSEAFF. In DNA, the CDR3 is TGTGCCAGCAGCCAGGATCGGGACAGTGAAGCTTTCTTT.

The chain employs TRBV6-5 and TRBJ2-7, with a possible D match to TRBD2 (6 bases). This CDR3 region has 11 residues. Germline assignment: CDR1 MNHEY and CDR2 SVGAGI. As DNA, the CDR3 is TGTGCTTCCGGGACTCCCCTCGAGCAGTACTTC. Translated, it gives CASGTPLEQYF.

V gene TRBV29-1 combines with J gene TRBJ1-1, with a possible D match to TRBD1 (6 bases). CDR1 is SQVTM and CDR2 is ANQGSEA in the germline V gene. Between the trimmed V and J ends, which lost 2 bases and 5 bases, there was a span of 12 bases. This CDR3 spans 13 amino acids. The CDR3 is CSVENGGRTEAFF. Here the CDR3 DNA reads TGCAGCGTTGAAAACGGGGGGCGTACTGAAGCTTTCTTT.

The chain joins TRBV9 to TRBJ1-1; 8 nucleotides match TRBD1. CDR1 and CDR2 from the germline V gene are SGDLS and YYNGEE. V shed 0 bases and J 6 bases; nucleotides not matched to a gene: 7. The CDR3 covers 15 residues. CDR3 DNA sequence: TGTGCCAGCAGCGTAGAAGGACAGGGCAGGGCTGAAGCTTTCTTT. Translated: CASSVEGQGRAEAFF. The variable domain in full, with the rest retrieved from reference TRBV9 and TRBJ1-1, is DSGVTQTPKHLITATGQRVTLRCSPRSGDLSVYWYQQSLDQGLQFLIQYYNGEERAKGNILERFSAQQFPDLHSELNLSSLELGDSALYFCASSVEGQGRAEAFFGQGTRLTVV.

V is TRBV9 and J is TRBJ2-5, with D perhaps TRBD1 (7 bases). Trimming shortened V by 4 bases and J by 5 bases, and 21 bases separated the two germline ends. From germline, CDR1 is SGDLS and CDR2 YYNGEE. This CDR3 region has 16 residues. The DNA for the CDR3 is TGTGCCAGCAGCCCCGGCCAGGGGGGCGTTCAGGAGACCCAGTACTTC. This codes for CASSPGQGGVQETQYF.

This rearrangement joins TRBV10-3 to TRBJ1-5; a possible D gene is TRBD1 (6 bases). The germline CDR1 and CDR2 sequences are ENHRY and SYGVKD. CDR3 length: 15 amino acids. V dropped 6 bases and J dropped 1 base, with 13 bases sitting between them. The CDR3 DNA is TGTGCCATCAGCCATACAGGGAGAAGCAATCAGCCCCAGCATTTT. It is translated as CAISHTGRSNQPQHF.

The rearrangement uses TRBV21-1 and TRBJ2-1; the DNA was not used to check the table's D call, TRBD2. TRBV21-1 is labeled a pseudogene. The CDR3 is 16 amino acids. The CDR3 loop is CASRPGLAGGRGEQFF. Here the CDR3 DNA reads TGTGCCAGCAGACCGGGACTAGCGGGGGGCCGGGGTGAGCAGTTCTTC.